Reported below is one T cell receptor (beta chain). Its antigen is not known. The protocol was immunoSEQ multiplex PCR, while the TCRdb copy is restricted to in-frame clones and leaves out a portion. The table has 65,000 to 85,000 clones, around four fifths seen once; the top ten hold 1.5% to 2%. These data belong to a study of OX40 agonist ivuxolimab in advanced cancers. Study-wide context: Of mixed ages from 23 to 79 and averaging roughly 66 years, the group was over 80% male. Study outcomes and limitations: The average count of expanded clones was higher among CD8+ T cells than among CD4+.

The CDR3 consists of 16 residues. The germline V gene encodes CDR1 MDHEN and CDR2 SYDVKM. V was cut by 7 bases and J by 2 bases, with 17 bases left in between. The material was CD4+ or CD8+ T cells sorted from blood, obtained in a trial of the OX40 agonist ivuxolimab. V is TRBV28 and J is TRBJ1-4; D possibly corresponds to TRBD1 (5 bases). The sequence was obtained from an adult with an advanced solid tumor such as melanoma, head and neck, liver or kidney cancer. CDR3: CASNGGGVGTNEKLFF. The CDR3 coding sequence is TGTGCCAGCAATGGCGGGGGGGTCGGCACTAATGAAAAACTGTTTTTT.